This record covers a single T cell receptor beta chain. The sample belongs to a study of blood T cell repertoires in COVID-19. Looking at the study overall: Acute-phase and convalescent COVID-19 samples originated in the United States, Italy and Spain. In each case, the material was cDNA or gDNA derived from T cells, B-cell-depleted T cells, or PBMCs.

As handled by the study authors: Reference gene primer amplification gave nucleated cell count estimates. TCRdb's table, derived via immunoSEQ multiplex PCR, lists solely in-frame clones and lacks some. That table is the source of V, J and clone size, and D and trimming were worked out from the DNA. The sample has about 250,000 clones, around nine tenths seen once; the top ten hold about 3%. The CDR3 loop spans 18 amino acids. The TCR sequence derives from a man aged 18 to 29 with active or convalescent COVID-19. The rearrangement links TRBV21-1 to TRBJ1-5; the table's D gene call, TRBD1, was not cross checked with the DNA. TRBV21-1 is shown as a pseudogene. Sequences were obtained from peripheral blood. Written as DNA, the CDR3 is TGTGCCAGCAGCGCCGAAGGGACAGGAGATTATAGCAATCAGCCCCAGCATTTT. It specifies CASSAEGTGDYSNQPQHF.